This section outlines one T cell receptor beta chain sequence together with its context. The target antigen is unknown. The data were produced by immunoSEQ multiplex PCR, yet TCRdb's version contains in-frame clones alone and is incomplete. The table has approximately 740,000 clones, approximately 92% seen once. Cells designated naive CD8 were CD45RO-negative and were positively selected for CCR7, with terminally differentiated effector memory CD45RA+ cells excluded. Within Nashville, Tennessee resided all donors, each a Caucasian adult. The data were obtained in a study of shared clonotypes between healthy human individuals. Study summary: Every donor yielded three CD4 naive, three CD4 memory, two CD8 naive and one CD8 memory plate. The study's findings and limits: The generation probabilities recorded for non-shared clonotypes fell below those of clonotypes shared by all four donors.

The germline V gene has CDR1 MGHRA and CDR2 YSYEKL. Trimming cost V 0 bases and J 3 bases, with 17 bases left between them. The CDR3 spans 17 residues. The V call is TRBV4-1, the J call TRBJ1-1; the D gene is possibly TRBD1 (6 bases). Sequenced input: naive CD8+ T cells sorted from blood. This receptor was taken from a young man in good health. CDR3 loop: CASSQEWDTLTDTEAFF. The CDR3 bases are TGCGCCAGCAGCCAAGAATGGGACACGCTGACGGACACTGAAGCTTTCTTT.